A single sample is the source of the 29 T cell receptor beta chains below, sequenced in a study of T-cell memory formation after mild COVID-19. TCRdb reanalysed the 5' RACE reads using MiXCR and keeps one entry per CDR3 protein. This sample has 250,000 to 300,000 distinct CDR3 sequences, with about a sixth found just once. What was sequenced was PBMCs or a T cell subset sorted from them (not recorded which). These receptors all come from a man in his late teens or twenties who had mild COVID-19 (a few samples of this study predate the infection). Cell type and time point are not known.

In its sample, this clonotype was seen a few times. The chain uses TRBV25-1 and TRBJ1-5; the D gene is possibly TRBD1 (6 bases). CDR1 MGHDK and CDR2 SYGVNS come from the germline V gene. This CDR3 spans 14 amino acids. V gave up 8 bases and J gave up 6 bases, with 17 bases separating them. The CDR3 nucleotides read TGTGCCAGCGTAGGATCAGGGGAGGGTCAGCCCCAGCATTTT. Its translation is CASVGSGEGQPQHF.

As for this clonotype: A junction boundary mismatches the germline segment, possibly from a read error. The gene calls are TRBV5-1 and TRBJ2-3, with TRBD2 as a possible D gene (6 bases). CDR3 length: 14 residues. Germline assignment: CDR1 SGHRS and CDR2 YFSETQ. In nucleotides, the CDR3 is TGCGCCAGAAGCTTGGCCCCGGGAGTAGATACGCAGTATTTT. Translation gives CARSLAPGVDTQYF.

The chain uses TRBV9 and TRBJ2-4; D is ambiguous. Between the trimmed V and J ends, which lost 0 bases and 7 bases, there was a span of 8 bases. CDR1 is SGDLS and CDR2 is YYNGEE in the germline V gene. The CDR3 covers 13 residues. The chain's CDR3 is CASSVGVGNIQYF. The CDR3 DNA reads TGTGCCAGCAGCGTAGGTGTTGGGAACATTCAGTACTTC.

At least ten counts were recorded for this clonotype. The chain carries TRBV6-5 and TRBJ2-3; a weak D match, TRBD1 (6 bases). CDR1 is MNHEY and CDR2 is SVGAGI in the germline V gene. V was trimmed by 6 bases and J by 3 bases, leaving 7 bases between them. This CDR3 spans 12 amino acids. The CDR3 DNA sequence: TGTGCCAGCAGGACAGGAACAGATACGCAGTATTTT. Its translation: CASRTGTDTQYF.

This clonotype was observed at least ten times. The chain couples TRBV28 to TRBJ2-7, with 8 bases matching TRBD1. This CDR3 has 13 amino acids. Germline-derived CDR1 and CDR2 are MDHEN and SYDVKM. The V gene end was trimmed by 7 bases and the J gene end by 0 bases; junction bases not matched to a gene: 2. In DNA, the CDR3 is TGTGCCAGCAATACAGGGGGCTCCTACGAGCAGTACGTC. The encoded protein is CASNTGGSYEQYV.

The V and J genes are TRBV6-5 and TRBJ1-2; 9 positions match TRBD1. CDR1 and CDR2 from the germline V gene are MNHEY and SVGAGI. V shed 5 bases and J 7 bases; nucleotides not matched to a gene: 11. The CDR3 is made up of 15 amino acids. DNA of the CDR3: TGTGCCAGCAGTCCTTCGGGACAGGGACTGGGTGGCTACACCTTC. It specifies CASSPSGQGLGGYTF.

The gene calls are TRBV10-3 and TRBJ2-3; 10 bases line up with TRBD2. The CDR3 has 15 residues. CDR1 and CDR2 from the germline V gene are ENHRY and SYGVKD. After removal of 5 bases from V and 5 bases from J, the junction contained 7 bases not matched to a gene. DNA for the CDR3: TGTGCCATCAGTAACCCAGCGGGGGGGCAAGATACGCAGTATTTT. This translates into CAISNPAGGQDTQYF.

This chain joins TRBV4-3 and TRBJ2-1, with D perhaps matching TRBD2 (5 bases). The CDR3 sequence is 14 residues long. V was cut by 0 bases and J by 10 bases, with 13 bases left in between. Germline CDR1 reads LGHNA; CDR2 reads YSLEER. This CDR3 reads CASSQDWAGGEQFF. The CDR3 coding sequence is TGCGCCAGCAGCCAAGATTGGGCCGGAGGAGAGCAGTTCTTC.

This clonotype appeared many times. The chain uses TRBV7-2 and TRBJ2-3, with 7 bases matching TRBD2. Unmatched junction bases numbered 8, after V lost 2 bases and J lost 3 bases. The CDR3 covers 16 residues. The V gene's germline CDR1 is SGHTA and CDR2 FQGNSA. The CDR3 DNA follows: TGTGCCAGCAGCTTATTACCGGGGGAGGGGACAGATACGCAGTATTTT. Translating it yields CASSLLPGEGTDTQYF.

J is TRBJ1-2 and V is TRBV29-1; D is perhaps TRBD1 (5 bases). Looked up from germline, CDR1 is SQVTM and CDR2 is ANQGSEA. Trimming removed 4 bases at V and 7 bases at J, with 10 bases between. This CDR3 spans 11 amino acids. The CDR3 loop reads CSVGQGTGYTF. CDR3 DNA: TGCAGCGTTGGCCAGGGCACTGGCTACACCTTC.

This clonotype appeared a few times. The V call is TRBV5-1, the J call TRBJ2-5; TRBD1 might be the D (5 bases). The V gene's germline CDR1 is SGHRS and CDR2 YFSETQ. Trimming shortened V by 3 bases and J by 0 bases, and 9 bases separated the two germline ends. There are 14 residues in the CDR3. CDR3 loop: CASSSTRDQETQYF. For the CDR3, the DNA is TGCGCCAGCAGCTCCACCAGGGACCAAGAGACCCAGTACTTC.

This clonotype was detected a few times. This chain links TRBV5-1 with TRBJ2-3; D might be TRBD1 or TRBD2, each matching 5 bases. The germline gives CDR1 SGHRS, CDR2 YFSETQ. The V end lost 2 bases, the J end lost 1 base, and 14 bases lay between the germline ends. CDR3 length equals 16 residues. The CDR3 DNA follows: TGCGCCAGCAGCTTATCAAGGCTGGGGGGCACAGATACGCAGTATTTT. Amino acids: CASSLSRLGGTDTQYF.

The chain uses TRBV7-2 and TRBJ2-7, with 8 bases fitting TRBD1. Trimming cost V 1 base and J 4 bases; bases outside gene matches: 9. Germline V CDR1 and CDR2: SGHTA, FQGNSA. CDR3 length: 16 amino acids. The CDR3 sequence: CASSLGAGTGPYEQYF. As DNA, the CDR3 is TGTGCCAGCAGCTTAGGAGCCGGGACAGGACCGTACGAGCAGTACTTC.

The chain has TRBV29-1 and TRBJ1-2; the D gene is possibly TRBD1 (6 bases). Germline CDR1 reads SQVTM; CDR2 reads ANQGSEA. The CDR3 extends over 12 amino acids. Trimming removed 3 bases from V and 7 bases from J, with 12 bases in between. CDR3 DNA sequence: TGCAGCGTTGAGGGGGGGGCAGGTGGCTACACCTTC. Translating gives CSVEGGAGGYTF. The full variable domain, completed using reference TRBV29-1 and TRBJ1-2, is SAVISQKPSRDICQRGTSLTIQCQVDSQVTMMFWYRQQPGQSLTLIATANQGSEATYESGFVIDKFPISRPNLTFSTLTVSNMSPEDSSIYLCSVEGGAGGYTFGSGTRLTVV.

The gene calls are TRBV30 and TRBJ1-2; no firm D call. The CDR3 covers 17 residues. Germline CDR1 reads GTSNPN; CDR2 reads SVGIG (reference sequence). Trimming took 4 bases from V and 0 from J, leaving 21 bases between them. The CDR3 nucleotides are TGTGCCTGGACAGGTGGACGGCCTACACCTTCTAACTATGGCTACACCTTC. Amino acid sequence: CAWTGGRPTPSNYGYTF.

The V call is TRBV5-1, the J call TRBJ1-6; TRBD1 agrees at 7 bases. V shed 0 bases and J 7 bases; nucleotides not matched to a gene: 4. CDR3 length equals 15 residues. From germline, CDR1 is SGHRS and CDR2 YFSETQ. Written as DNA, the CDR3 is TGCGCCAGCAGCTTGGGGGGACAGATAAATTCACCCCTCCACTTT. This encodes CASSLGGQINSPLHF.

V usage is TRBV5-4 and J usage is TRBJ1-2; TRBD1 matches 12 bases. The J segment lost 0 bases and the V segment lost 3 bases, leaving 3 bases of the junction unmatched. From germline, CDR1 is SGHNT and CDR2 YYREEE (reference sequence). This CDR3 has 16 residues. The CDR3 is CASSWGQGAANYGYTF. Written as DNA, the CDR3 is TGTGCCAGCAGCTGGGGACAGGGGGCGGCTAACTATGGCTACACCTTC.

This clonotype was counted many times. J is TRBJ2-5 and V is TRBV5-1; 8 bases align to TRBD2. Germline V gene sequence: CDR1 SGHRS, CDR2 YFSETQ. V shed 5 bases, J shed 1 base, and the junction held 4 bases outside the gene matches. CDR3 length equals 14 residues. In DNA, the CDR3 is TGCGCCAGCAGACGACTAGCGCTCCAAGAGACCCAGTACTTC. It is translated as CASRRLALQETQYF. Based on the CDR3 plus reference TRBV5-1 and TRBJ2-5, the full variable domain is KAGVTQTPRYLIKTRGQQVTLSCSPISGHRSVSWYQQTPGQGLQFLFEYFSETQRNKGNFPGRFSGRQFSNSRSEMNVSTLELGDSALYLCASRRLALQETQYFGPGTRLLVL.

This sequence joins TRBV25-1 and TRBJ2-3; 9 positions match TRBD1. Germline CDR1 and CDR2: MGHDK and SYGVNS. Unmatched junction bases numbered 4, after V lost 6 bases and J lost 3 bases. The CDR3 sequence is 14 residues long. CDR3 bases: TGTGCCAGCAGCGGACAGGGGAGGACAGATACGCAGTATTTT. Translation: CASSGQGRTDTQYF.

This sequence joins TRBV27 and TRBJ1-6; D is undetermined. With 6 bases removed from V and 10 bases from J, the gap between germline ends came to 10 bases. CDR1 MNHEY and CDR2 SMNVEV come from the germline V gene (reference sequence). This CDR3 is built from 12 residues. The DNA of the CDR3 is TGTGCCAGCAGGACGGAAAGGTCACCCCTCCACTTT. Translated, it gives CASRTERSPLHF.

This clonotype turned up a few times. The chain uses TRBV12-3 or TRBV12-4 and TRBJ1-2; D is ambiguous. CDR3 length: 15 amino acids. V was pared by 5 bases and J by 4 bases, with 17 bases between. CDR3 in amino acids: CASSLRWTKSYGYTF. CDR3 bases: TGTGCCAGCAGTCTCAGGTGGACTAAGAGCTATGGCTACACCTTC.

A few counts support this clonotype. CDR3 sequence (DNA): TGTGCCAGCAGTCCGAGGGTCCCTTTTGAGACCCAGTACTTC. Protein: CASSPRVPFETQYF. This chain uses TRBV27 with TRBJ2-5; TRBD2 is a possible D gene (5 bases). Germline V gene data show CDR1 as MNHEY and CDR2 as SMNVEV (reference sequence). V lost 5 bases and J lost 5, with 15 bases in between. This CDR3 contains 14 residues.

This chain connects TRBV7-9 to TRBJ2-1; D gene unclear. This CDR3 has 16 residues. The V gene's germline CDR1 is SEHNR and CDR2 FQNEAQ (reference sequence). Deletions cut 5 bases from V and 0 bases from J, with 14 bases between. The CDR3 DNA is TGTGCCAGCAGCCTCCCTCGGTTCGGCTCCTACAATGAGCAGTTCTTC. It encodes CASSLPRFGSYNEQFF.

The chain has TRBV20-1 and TRBJ1-4; 8 bases align to TRBD1. With V trimmed by 5 bases and J by 7 bases, 6 bases remained unmatched. The CDR3 totals 13 residues. Germline CDR1 reads DFQATT; CDR2 reads SNEGSKA (reference sequence). CDR3 sequence reads: CSAPSRGPEKLFF. CDR3 coding DNA: TGCAGTGCTCCGTCCAGGGGGCCTGAAAAACTGTTTTTT.

This clonotype showed up just a few times. The rearrangement joins TRBV12-3 or TRBV12-4 to TRBJ2-7; D might be TRBD1 or TRBD2, each matching 5 bases. The CDR3 consists of 12 residues. V was trimmed by 6 bases and J by 6 bases, leaving 12 bases between them. In nucleotides, the CDR3 is TGTGCCAGCAGCGAGGGGCCTAGCGAGCAGTACTTC. Translated, it gives CASSEGPSEQYF.

The V and J genes are TRBV10-3 and TRBJ2-1; D is unclear. CDR3 length: 15 residues. The ends were cut back, 5 bases at V and 7 bases at J, with 18 bases in the middle. Germline assignment: CDR1 ENHRY and CDR2 SYGVKD. The DNA of the CDR3 is TGTGCCATCAGTCCCGGCCAAACCCAGAGGAATGAGCAGTTCTTC. It is translated as CAISPGQTQRNEQFF.

This chain connects TRBV5-5 to TRBJ2-3; the D gene is possibly TRBD2 (6 bases). CDR3 length equals 15 residues. CDR1 SGHKS and CDR2 YYEKEE come from the germline V gene (reference sequence). V lost 1 base and J 0 bases, leaving 9 bases between the germline ends. The CDR3 is CASSLRGSSTDTQYF. For the CDR3, the DNA is TGTGCCAGCAGCTTGCGGGGGTCTAGCACAGATACGCAGTATTTT.

The DNA of the CDR3 is TGTGCCAGCGGATCTAGCTTGCCGCTGTATTTT. Its translation is CASGSSLPLYF. The chain uses TRBV6-2 or TRBV6-3 and TRBJ2-3, with D maybe TRBD2 (5 bases). Germline lookup yields CDR1 MNHEY and CDR2 SVGEGT. The CDR3 is 11 residues long. The germline V and J ends were trimmed by 8 bases and 14 bases, with 17 bases remaining between them.

This clonotype was observed a handful of times. The J gene is TRBJ2-3, the V gene TRBV5-1, with a tentative D call TRBD2 (6 bases). Germline V lookup: CDR1 SGHRS, CDR2 YFSETQ. V lost 2 bases and J lost 2, with 12 bases in between. The CDR3 covers 15 residues. CDR3: CASSLGLKSTDTQYF. The CDR3 bases are TGCGCCAGCAGCTTAGGACTAAAATCCACAGATACGCAGTATTTT.